This TCR beta chain was observed in a study of T-cell memory formation after mild COVID-19. Study-level findings and limits: Day 15 to 85 contractors were CD4/CD8 balanced; later expanders leaned CD4+.

It was 5'RACE with constant-segment primers that produced the TCR alpha and TCR beta cDNA libraries, which carried sample barcodes and UMIs. TCRdb ran MiXCR on the 5' RACE reads and lists one entry per CDR3 protein. The sample lists fewer than 50,000 distinct CDR3 sequences, 7.3% seen once, with roughly 1.4% in the top ten. With V trimmed by 1 base and J by 1 base, 9 bases remained unmatched. Germline V gene data show CDR1 as SQVTM and CDR2 as ANQGSEA. CDR3 size: 17 residues. In this sample, this clonotype turned up many times. Antigen unknown. The sequenced sample was PBMCs or a T cell subset sorted from them (not recorded which). The V call is TRBV29-1, the J call TRBJ2-1, with 8 bases lining up with TRBD1. The sequence was obtained from a man between 18 and 35 years old who had mild COVID-19 (a few samples of this study predate the infection). Cell type and time point are not known. The CDR3, as DNA: TGCAGCGTTGAAGCTATAATTGGACAGGGATCCTACAATGAGCAGTTCTTC. Its translation: CSVEAIIGQGSYNEQFF.